This passage covers 8 T cell receptor beta chains from one sample sequenced in a study of T cells after yellow fever vaccination. TCRdb passed the 5' RACE reads through MiXCR, listing each CDR3 protein once. This sample has 350,000 or so distinct CDR3 sequences, with roughly 8.4% found just once. Source: PBMCs, taken roughly 47 days after the first yellow fever vaccination. These receptors were collected from a man younger than 35 who received the YFV17D yellow fever vaccine.

This clonotype was seen a few times. The chain recombines TRBV7-2 with TRBJ2-2; a weak D match, TRBD2 (5 bases). Germline CDR1 reads SGHTA; CDR2 reads FQGNSA. The V and J ends lost 4 bases and 3 bases respectively, with 12 bases between them. The CDR3 consists of 15 residues. The CDR3 region has the DNA TGTGCCAGCAGCTGGACTGCTGGTGACACCGGGGAGCTGTTTTTT. This encodes CASSWTAGDTGELFF.

The chain couples TRBV11-3 to TRBJ2-1; D perhaps matches TRBD2 (5 bases). Germline-derived CDR1 and CDR2 are SGHNT and YENEEA. V dropped 4 bases and J dropped 6 bases, with 10 bases sitting between them. The CDR3 totals 13 residues. CDR3 coding DNA: TGTGCCAGCAGCTCAGGAGGCTTCAATGAGCAGTTCTTC. It yields the protein CASSSGGFNEQFF.

The chain couples TRBV20-1 to TRBJ1-6; D might be TRBD1 (6 bases). This CDR3 is 14 amino acids long. Germline CDR1 and CDR2: DFQATT and SNEGSKA (reference sequence). Trimming cost V 4 bases and J 7 bases, with 14 bases left between them. The CDR3 coding sequence is TGCAGTGCTATACTACAGGGAGGGAATTCACCCCTCCACTTT. Amino acid sequence: CSAILQGGNSPLHF.

As for this clonotype: At one end, the junction sequence differs from germline, possibly due to a read error. CDR3 nucleotide sequence: TGTTCCATCAGTGATAGGGAAACAGATACGCAGTATTTT. As protein: CSISDRETDTQYF. The chain uses TRBV10-3 and TRBJ2-3; D ambiguous. Germline CDR1 and CDR2: ENHRY and SYGVKD. The CDR3 totals 13 residues.

The chain recombines TRBV11-2 with TRBJ2-7; TRBD1 might be the D (6 bases). Looked up from germline, CDR1 is SGHAT and CDR2 is FQNNGV. The CDR3 consists of 16 residues. Deletions cut 2 bases from V and 1 base from J, with 15 bases between. For the CDR3, the DNA is TGTGCCAGCAGCTTATACCCAGGGGAAAGATCCTACGAGCAGTACTTC. This gives the protein CASSLYPGERSYEQYF.

This clonotype appeared many times. V is TRBV7-2 and J is TRBJ2-7, with D uncertain. The CDR3 has 13 residues. Germline V gene lookup returns CDR1 SGHTA and CDR2 FQGNSA. V dropped 0 bases and J dropped 3 bases, with 6 bases sitting between them. The CDR3, as DNA: TGTGCCAGCAGCTTAGCGGGGAACTACGAGCAGTACTTC. Amino acids: CASSLAGNYEQYF.

This clonotype occurred many times. This chain links TRBV12-3 or TRBV12-4 with TRBJ1-2; 11 nucleotides agree with TRBD1. The CDR3 sequence is 14 residues long. Losses at the gene ends were 6 bases for V and 4 bases for J; bases not matched to a gene: 4. CDR3 residues: CASSPGQGGYGYTF. CDR3 nucleotides: TGTGCCAGCAGCCCGGGACAGGGGGGCTATGGCTACACCTTC.

This clonotype was detected only a few times. The chain recombines TRBV7-2 with TRBJ2-3; 7 bases line up with TRBD2. This CDR3 comprises 15 residues. V gave up 3 bases and J gave up 1 base; unmatched junction bases: 4. CDR1 SGHTA and CDR2 FQGNSA come from the germline V gene. The CDR3 DNA follows: TGTGCCAGCAGCTTGGATCGGGGGGGCACAGATACGCAGTATTTT. Encoded protein: CASSLDRGGTDTQYF.